The T cell receptor beta chain described here comes from a study of T cell responses to AZD1222 COVID-19 vaccine. The study's findings and limits: Baseline seropositivity occurred in only a handful of AZD1222 recipients. Repertoires in all cases were sampled only once the peak T cell response had passed. With two AZD1222 doses given, Spike-specific TCR breadth and depth both rose.

Per the germline V gene, CDR1 is KGHSH and CDR2 is LQKENI. V lost 0 bases and J 1 base, leaving 12 bases between the germline ends. The CDR3 runs 16 residues. This clone was detected only once. The target antigen is unknown. The data were produced by immunoSEQ multiplex PCR, yet TCRdb's version contains in-frame clones alone and is incomplete. Of about 220,000 clones listed, roughly 91% are singletons. The gene calls are TRBV18 and TRBJ1-1, with D uncertain. The TCR sequence derives from an adult in good health. This sample comprised peripheral blood, obtained on day 0 of MenACWY control vaccination. The CDR3 spells CASSPPRRRGNTEAFF. As DNA, the CDR3 is TGTGCCAGCTCACCACCTCGGCGGCGGGGGAACACTGAAGCTTTCTTT.